This TCR beta chain was retrieved from a study of shared clonotypes between healthy human individuals. V was pared by 0 bases and J by 0 bases, with 10 bases between. Germline loops: CDR1 SGDLS, CDR2 YYNGEE. This CDR3 contains 17 residues. Using immunoSEQ multiplex PCR, the repertoire was profiled, and TCRdb retains in-frame clones only, with some absent. The table has about 2 million clones, about 95% seen once. Study results and limitations: In this cohort, only blood was sampled, and tissue repertoires likely differ. Inspection by rarefaction showed sorted-subset sequencing to be incomplete despite large depth.

CD8 cells classed as naive were CD45RO-negative and positively selected for CCR7, excluding terminally differentiated effector memory CD45RA+ cells. On this clone itself: Its antigen remains unidentified.

This sequence was found in a man aged 18 to 29 in good health. The sequenced sample consisted of naive CD8+ T cells sorted from blood. The chain couples TRBV9 to TRBJ2-6; D gene ambiguous. The CDR3 reads CASSVENSYSGANVLTF. CDR3 sequence (DNA): TGTGCCAGCAGCGTAGAAAACAGCTACTCTGGGGCCAACGTCCTGACTTTC.